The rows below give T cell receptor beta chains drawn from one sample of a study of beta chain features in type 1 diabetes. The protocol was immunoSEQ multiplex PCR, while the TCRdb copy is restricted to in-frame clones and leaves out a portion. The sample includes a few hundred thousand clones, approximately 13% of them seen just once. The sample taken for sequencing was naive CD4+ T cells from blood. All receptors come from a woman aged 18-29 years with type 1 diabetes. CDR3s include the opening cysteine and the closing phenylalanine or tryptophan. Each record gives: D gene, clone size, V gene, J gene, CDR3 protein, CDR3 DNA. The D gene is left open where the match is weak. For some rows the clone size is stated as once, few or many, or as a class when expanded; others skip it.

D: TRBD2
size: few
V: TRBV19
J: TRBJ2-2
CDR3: CASSTRRTSGNTGELFF
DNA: TGTGCCAGTAGTACCCGGCGGACTAGCGGAAACACCGGGGAGCTGTTTTTT

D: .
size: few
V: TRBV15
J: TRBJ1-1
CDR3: CATSQLGNTEAFF
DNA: TGTGCCACCAGCCAGTTGGGCAACACTGAAGCTTTCTTT

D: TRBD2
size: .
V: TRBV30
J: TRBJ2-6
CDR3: CAWSDLSGRGAGANVLTF
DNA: TGTGCCTGGAGCGACCTCAGCGGGAGGGGTGCTGGGGCCAACGTCCTGACTTTC

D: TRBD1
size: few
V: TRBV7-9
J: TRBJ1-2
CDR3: CASSLGQGVIYGYTF
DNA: TGTGCCAGCAGCTTGGGACAGGGGGTGATTTATGGCTACACCTTC

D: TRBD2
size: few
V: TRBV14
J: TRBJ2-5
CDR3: CASSQPGLAGGGQETQYF
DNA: TGTGCCAGCAGCCAACCCGGACTAGCGGGAGGCGGCCAAGAGACCCAGTACTTC

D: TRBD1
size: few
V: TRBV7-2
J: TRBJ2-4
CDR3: CASSAGQGTKNIQYF
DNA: TGTGCCAGCAGCGCCGGACAGGGGACAAAAAACATTCAGTACTTC

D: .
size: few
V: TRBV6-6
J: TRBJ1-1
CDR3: CASRVAGTEAFF
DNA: TGTGCCAGCAGGGTGGCGGGGACTGAAGCTTTCTTT

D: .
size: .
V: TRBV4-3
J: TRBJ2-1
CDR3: CASSQVYGRERSNEQFF
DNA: TGCGCCAGCAGCCAAGTATATGGCAGGGAACGGAGTAATGAGCAGTTCTTC

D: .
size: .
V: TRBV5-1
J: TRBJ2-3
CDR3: CASSLEEGRTTDTQYF
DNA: TGCGCCAGCAGCTTGGAGGAGGGGAGGACAACAGATACGCAGTATTTT

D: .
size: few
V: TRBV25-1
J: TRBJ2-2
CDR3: CASTEAGTGELFF
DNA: TGTGCCAGCACAGAGGCGGGAACCGGGGAGCTGTTTTTT

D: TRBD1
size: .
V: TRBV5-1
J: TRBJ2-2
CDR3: CASSLEGTATGELFF
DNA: TGCGCCAGCAGCCTCGAAGGGACAGCAACCGGGGAGCTGTTTTTT

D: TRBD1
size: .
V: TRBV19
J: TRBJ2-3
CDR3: CATRDRIEPSTDTQYF
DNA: TGTGCCACCCGGGACAGAATCGAACCAAGCACAGATACGCAGTATTTT

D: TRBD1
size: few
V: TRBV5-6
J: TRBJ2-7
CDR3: CASSRTGGWNEQYF
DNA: TGTGCCAGCAGCCGGACAGGGGGCTGGAACGAGCAGTACTTC

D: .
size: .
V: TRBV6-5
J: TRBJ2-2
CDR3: CASSYTTSFSTGELFF
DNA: TGTGCCAGCAGTTACACAACATCCTTCAGCACCGGGGAGCTGTTTTTT

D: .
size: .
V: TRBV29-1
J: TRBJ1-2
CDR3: CSVGQAGNYGYTF
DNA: TGCAGCGTTGGTCAGGCCGGTAACTATGGCTACACCTTC

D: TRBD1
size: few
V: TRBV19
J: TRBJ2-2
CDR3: CASRPGTDHLGELFF
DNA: TGTGCCAGCCGCCCCGGGACAGATCACTTAGGGGAGCTGTTTTTT

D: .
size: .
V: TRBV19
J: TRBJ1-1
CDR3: CASSSPWEGRTEAFF
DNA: TGTGCCAGTAGTTCTCCTTGGGAGGGAAGGACTGAAGCTTTCTTT

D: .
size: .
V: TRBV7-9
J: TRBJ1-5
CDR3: CASSLGQAHSNQPQHF
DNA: TGTGCCAGCAGCTTAGGCCAGGCCCATAGCAATCAGCCCCAGCATTTT

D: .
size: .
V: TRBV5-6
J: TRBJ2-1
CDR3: CASSLRSSYNEQFF
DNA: TGTGCCAGCAGCTTGAGGAGCTCCTACAATGAGCAGTTCTTC

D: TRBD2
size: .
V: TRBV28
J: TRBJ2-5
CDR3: CASSLGTSGREETQYF
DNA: TGTGCCAGCAGTTTGGGGACTAGCGGGAGGGAAGAGACCCAGTACTTC

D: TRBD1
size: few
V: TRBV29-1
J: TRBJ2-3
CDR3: CSAGQFPSTQYF
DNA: TGCAGCGCGGGACAGTTCCCGTCTACGCAGTATTTT

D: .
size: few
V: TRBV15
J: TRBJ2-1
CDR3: CATSRRRGGGSVSSYNEQFF
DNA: TGTGCCACCAGCAGACGGAGAGGTGGTGGTTCGGTGAGCTCCTACAATGAGCAGTTCTTC

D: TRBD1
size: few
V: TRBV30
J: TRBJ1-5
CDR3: CACGQEHSNQPQHF
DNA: TGTGCCTGTGGACAGGAACATAGCAATCAGCCCCAGCATTTT

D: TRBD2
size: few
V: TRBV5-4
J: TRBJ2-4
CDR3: CASSLLAGAPIKNIQYF
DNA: TGTGCCAGCAGCTTACTAGCGGGAGCCCCAATCAAAAACATTCAGTACTTC

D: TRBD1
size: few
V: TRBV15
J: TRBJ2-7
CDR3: CATSRDRGPYEQYF
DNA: TGTGCCACCAGCAGGGACAGGGGACCCTACGAGCAGTACTTC

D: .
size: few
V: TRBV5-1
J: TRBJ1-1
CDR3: CASSLAFRGNTEAFF
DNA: TGCGCCAGCAGCTTGGCGTTCCGCGGGAACACTGAAGCTTTCTTT

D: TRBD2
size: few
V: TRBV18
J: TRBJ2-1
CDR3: CASSPYQGGVHIGSEQFF
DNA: TGTGCCAGCTCGCCTTACCAGGGAGGGGTTCATATTGGATCTGAGCAGTTCTTC

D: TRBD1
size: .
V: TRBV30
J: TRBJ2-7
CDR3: CAWNRGYEQYF
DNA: TGTGCCTGGAACAGGGGTTACGAGCAGTACTTC

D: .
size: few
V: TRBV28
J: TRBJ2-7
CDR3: CACGRGTTYEQYF
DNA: TGTGCCTGCGGGCGCGGGACGACCTACGAGCAGTACTTC

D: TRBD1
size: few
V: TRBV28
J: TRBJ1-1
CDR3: CASSSLAGGAFF
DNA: TGTGCCAGCAGTTCCCTGGCAGGGGGAGCTTTCTTT

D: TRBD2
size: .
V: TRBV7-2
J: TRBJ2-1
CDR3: CASSFHSGRGNEQFF
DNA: TGTGCCAGCAGCTTTCATAGCGGGAGAGGCAATGAGCAGTTCTTC

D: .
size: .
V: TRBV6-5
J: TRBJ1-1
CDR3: CASSLFGRNTEAFF
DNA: TGTGCCAGCAGTTTGTTTGGGAGGAACACTGAAGCTTTCTTT

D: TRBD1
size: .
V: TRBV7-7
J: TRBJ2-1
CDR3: CASSAGQGRNNEQFF
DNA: TGTGCCAGCAGCGCCGGACAGGGGAGGAACAATGAGCAGTTCTTC

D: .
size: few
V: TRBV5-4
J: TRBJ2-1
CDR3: CASSPSRDYNEQFF
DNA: TGTGCCAGCAGCCCATCCCGGGACTACAATGAGCAGTTCTTC

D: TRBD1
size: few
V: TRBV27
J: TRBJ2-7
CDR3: CASSSLTGVRYEQYF
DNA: TGTGCCAGCAGTTCATTGACAGGGGTGAGGTACGAGCAGTACTTC

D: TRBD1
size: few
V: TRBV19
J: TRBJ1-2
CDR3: CASSARDRRLYTF
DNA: TGTGCCAGTAGTGCCCGGGACAGGAGGTTGTACACCTTC

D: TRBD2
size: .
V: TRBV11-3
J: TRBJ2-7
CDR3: CASSTSGYEQYF
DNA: TGTGCCAGCTCAACTAGCGGCTACGAGCAGTACTTC

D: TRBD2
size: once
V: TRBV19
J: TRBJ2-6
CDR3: CASSTREAGANVLTF
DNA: TGTGCCAGTAGTACCCGGGAGGCTGGGGCCAACGTCCTGACTTTC

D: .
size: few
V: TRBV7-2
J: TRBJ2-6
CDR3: CASSSPLAPGANVLTF
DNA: TGTGCCAGCAGCTCCCCCCTAGCGCCTGGGGCCAACGTCCTGACTTTC

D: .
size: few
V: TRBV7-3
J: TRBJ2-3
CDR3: CASSPGSDTQYF
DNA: TGTGCCAGCAGCCCCGGGTCAGATACGCAGTATTTT

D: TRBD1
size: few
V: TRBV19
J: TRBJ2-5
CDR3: CATEDRYQETQYF
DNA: TGTGCCACCGAGGACAGGTACCAAGAGACCCAGTACTTC

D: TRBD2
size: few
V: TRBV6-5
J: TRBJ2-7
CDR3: CASSRSTSGYEQYF
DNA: TGTGCCAGCAGTCGTTCGACTAGCGGCTACGAGCAGTACTTC

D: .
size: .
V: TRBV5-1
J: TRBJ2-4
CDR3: CASSLTSGVATKNIQYF
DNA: TGCGCCAGCAGCTTGACCTCAGGGGTGGCGACCAAAAACATTCAGTACTTC

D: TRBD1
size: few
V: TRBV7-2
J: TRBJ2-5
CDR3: CASSLALRWNRDRGETQYF
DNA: TGTGCCAGCAGCTTAGCGCTTAGGTGGAACCGGGACAGGGGAGAGACCCAGTACTTC

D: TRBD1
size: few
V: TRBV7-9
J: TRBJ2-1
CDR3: CASSLVVDRGLGNEQFF
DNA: TGTGCCAGCAGCTTAGTTGTCGACAGGGGGCTTGGCAATGAGCAGTTCTTC

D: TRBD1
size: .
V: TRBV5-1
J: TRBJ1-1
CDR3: CASSANLQGYGNTEAFF
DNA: TGCGCCAGCAGCGCGAACCTACAGGGGTACGGGAACACTGAAGCTTTCTTT

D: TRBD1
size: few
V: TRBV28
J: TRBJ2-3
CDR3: CAKQGADTQYF
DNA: TGTGCCAAACAGGGGGCTGATACGCAGTATTTT

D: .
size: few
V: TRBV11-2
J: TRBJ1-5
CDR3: CASSLEGRGNQPQHF
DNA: TGTGCCAGCAGCTTAGAGGGTCGGGGCAATCAGCCCCAGCATTTT

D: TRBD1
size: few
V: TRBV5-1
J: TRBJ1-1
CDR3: CASSVGQANTEAFF
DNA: TGCGCCAGCAGCGTCGGACAGGCGAACACTGAAGCTTTCTTT

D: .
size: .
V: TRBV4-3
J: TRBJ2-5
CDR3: CASSQDSGVGQETQYF
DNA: TGCGCCAGCAGCCAAGACTCGGGAGTAGGCCAAGAGACCCAGTACTTC

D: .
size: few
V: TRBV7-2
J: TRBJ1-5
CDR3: CASSLDRDQPQHF
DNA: TGTGCCAGCAGCTTAGACAGGGATCAGCCCCAGCATTTT

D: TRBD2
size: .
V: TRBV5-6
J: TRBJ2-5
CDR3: CASSTPSGRAQETQYF
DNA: TGTGCCAGCAGCACCCCTAGCGGGAGGGCCCAAGAGACCCAGTACTTC

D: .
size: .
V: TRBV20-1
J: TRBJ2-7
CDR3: CSAPDRYEQYF
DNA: TGCAGTGCTCCTGACAGGTACGAGCAGTACTTC

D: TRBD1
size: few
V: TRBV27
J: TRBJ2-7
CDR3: CATQETGVGSYEQYF
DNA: TGTGCCACCCAAGAAACAGGGGTGGGCTCCTACGAGCAGTACTTC

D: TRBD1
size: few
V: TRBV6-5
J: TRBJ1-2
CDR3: CASSRQGDYGYTF
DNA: TGTGCCAGCAGCCGACAGGGGGACTATGGCTACACCTTC

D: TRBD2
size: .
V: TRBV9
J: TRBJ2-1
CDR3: CASSRAGESYNEQFF
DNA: TGTGCCAGCAGTCGAGCGGGAGAGTCCTACAATGAGCAGTTCTTC

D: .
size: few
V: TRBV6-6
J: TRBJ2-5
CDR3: CASSYPNQGGETQYF
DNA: TGTGCCAGCAGTTACCCCAATCAGGGCGGAGAGACCCAGTACTTC